The 11 T cell receptor beta chains listed next were all sequenced from one sample in a study of shared clonotypes between healthy human individuals. Profiled with immunoSEQ multiplex PCR; TCRdb holds only in-frame clones, not every one. Altogether 600,000 to 800,000 clones are present, about two thirds being singletons, with the ten largest covering under 2%. The sequencing input was memory CD4+ T cells sorted from blood. Subset: CD45RA-negative fraction. The receptors originated from a woman aged 30 to 39 in good health.

This rearrangement joins TRBV7-9 to TRBJ2-2, with 8 bases matching TRBD2. The V gene end was trimmed by 5 bases and the J gene end by 5 bases; junction bases not matched to a gene: 16. Germline CDR1 SEHNR, CDR2 FQNEAQ (reference sequence). The CDR3 has 18 residues. The CDR3 bases are TGTGCCAGCAGCCATTTTGTCCCTAGCGGGCGACGTACCGGGGAGCTGTTTTTT. Its protein product is CASSHFVPSGRRTGELFF. The variable domain in full, completed from reference TRBV7-9 and TRBJ2-2, reads DTGVSQNPRHKITKRGQNVTFRCDPISEHNRLYWYRQTLGQGPEFLTYFQNEAQLEKSRLLSDRFSAERPKGSFSTLEIQRTEQGDSAMYLCASSHFVPSGRRTGELFFGEGSRLTVL.

This sequence joins TRBV6-5 and TRBJ2-2; D unclear. CDR3 length equals 14 residues. The ends were cut back, 0 bases at V and 4 bases at J, with 6 bases in the middle. From germline, CDR1 is MNHEY and CDR2 SVGAGI. CDR3 in DNA: TGTGCCAGCAGTTACTCAGGGCTCACCGGGGAGCTGTTTTTT. Translated: CASSYSGLTGELFF.

The chain links TRBV18 to TRBJ2-2; D gene uncertain. The V end lost 2 bases, the J end lost 3 bases, and 16 bases lay between the germline ends. The CDR3 has 17 amino acids. In germline, CDR1 is KGHSH, CDR2 LQKENI. CDR3 DNA sequence: TGTGCCAGCTCACCAGTTGGCGTGACCGTCGACACCGGGGAGCTGTTTTTT. Translating it yields CASSPVGVTVDTGELFF.

This clone was counted a single time. The chain combines TRBV7-8 with TRBJ2-5, with D perhaps being TRBD1 or TRBD2 (5 bases each). The J call is uncertain, as TRBJ2-7 better fits the DNA end. The V gene's germline CDR1 is SGHVS and CDR2 FQNEAQ. CDR3 length: 16 residues. DNA of the CDR3: TGTGCCAGCAGCTCTACTCGGGGCAGCCGGCCCTACGAGCAGTACTTC. This codes for CASSSTRGSRPYEQYF.

In its sample, this clone was seen many times. The J gene is TRBJ2-7, the V gene TRBV7-2; D gene unclear. CDR1 and CDR2 (germline): SGHTA, FQGNSA. The CDR3 spans 14 residues. The V end was cut by 5 bases, the J end by 4 bases, with 15 bases between. This chain's CDR3 is CASSAYLNSYEQYF. CDR3 coding DNA: TGTGCCAGCAGCGCGTACCTCAACAGTTACGAGCAGTACTTC.

This clone was picked up one time. This chain joins TRBV28 and TRBJ2-2; tentatively, D is TRBD1 (5 bases). Germline lookup yields CDR1 MDHEN and CDR2 SYDVKM. The CDR3 has 19 amino acids. Trimming pared 3 bases from V and 0 bases from J, leaving 20 bases between. The CDR3 protein is CASSLSWGRVNTNTGELFF. Here the CDR3 DNA reads TGTGCCAGCAGTTTGTCGTGGGGCAGAGTAAACACGAACACCGGGGAGCTGTTTTTT.

This chain joins TRBV29-1 and TRBJ2-7; tentative D call: TRBD2 (6 bases). Germline V gene lookup returns CDR1 SQVTM and CDR2 ANQGSEA. The CDR3 loop spans 13 amino acids. This CDR3 reads CRDPGLSSYEQYF. The DNA of the CDR3 is TGCAGGGATCCGGGACTGAGCTCCTACGAGCAGTACTTC.

The V call is TRBV19, the J call TRBJ1-1; no reliable D call. Germline CDR1 reads LNHDA; CDR2 reads SQIVND (reference sequence). This CDR3 is built from 13 residues. V lost 8 bases and J 6 bases, leaving 16 bases between the germline ends. As DNA, the CDR3 is TGTGCCAGTCACCCGCCCCGGCGGGCTGAAGCTTTCTTT. It is translated as CASHPPRRAEAFF. Complete variable domain (other parts from reference TRBV19 and TRBJ1-1): DGGITQSPKYLFRKEGQNVTLSCEQNLNHDAMYWYRQDPGQGLRLIYYSQIVNDFQKGDIAEGYSVSREKKESFPLTVTSAQKNPTAFYLCASHPPRRAEAFFGQGTRLTVV.

The genes are TRBV7-2 and TRBJ2-1; 10 positions match TRBD2. This CDR3 is built from 15 residues. Per the germline V gene, CDR1 is SGHTA and CDR2 is FQGNSA. J lost 8 bases, V lost 3 bases, and 7 bases had no gene match. This CDR3 reads CASSFASGSWDEQFF. The CDR3 DNA sequence: TGTGCCAGCAGCTTTGCTAGCGGGAGTTGGGATGAGCAGTTCTTC.

The count of this clone is one. The chain has TRBV23-1 and TRBJ2-7; 10 bases agree with TRBD1. TRBV23-1 is classed as an ORF, of uncertain function. After removal of 5 bases from V and 4 bases from J, the junction contained 5 bases not matched to a gene. The CDR3 loop spans 14 amino acids. In DNA, the CDR3 is TGCGCCAGCAGTTCCGGGACAGGGGTGTACGAGCAGTACTTC. This translates into CASSSGTGVYEQYF.

The chain links TRBV5-3 to TRBJ1-5; no definite D call. TRBV5-3 is labeled an ORF, and its function is uncertain. Trimming left V 1 base short and J 2 bases short, with 10 bases between. The CDR3 consists of 15 residues. Here the CDR3 reads CARSLIPVCNQPQHF. The CDR3 DNA follows: TGTGCCAGAAGCTTGATTCCGGTTTGCAATCAGCCCCAGCATTTT.